The 21 T cell receptor beta chains reported below all come from one sample, sequenced in a study of early T cells in non-severe SARS-CoV-2 infection. TCRdb itself ran the 5' RACE reads through MiXCR, one entry per CDR3 protein. The data contain tens of thousands of distinct CDR3 sequences, approximately 13% of them singletons. Sequencing was carried out using whole blood. These receptor sequences come from an adult who was a healthcare worker with PCR-confirmed SARS-CoV-2 infection or an uninfected control (not recorded which).

This chain links TRBV12-3 or TRBV12-4 with TRBJ1-1; TRBD1 aligns across 8 bases. CDR3 length: 16 amino acids. The ends lost 5 bases at V and 0 bases at J; junction bases unmatched: 8. The chain's CDR3 is CASSTIRGPMNTEAFF. The CDR3 DNA sequence: TGTGCCAGCAGTACTATCAGGGGGCCCATGAACACTGAAGCTTTCTTT.

This chain joins TRBV2 and TRBJ2-2; D uncertain. This CDR3 comprises 14 residues. The V gene lost 5 bases and the J gene lost 0 bases, with 7 bases spanning the gap. Germline V gene lookup returns CDR1 SNHLY and CDR2 FYNNEI. The CDR3: CASSLQTNTGELFF. CDR3 bases: TGTGCCAGCAGTCTCCAAACGAACACCGGGGAGCTGTTTTTT.

Ten or more counts support this clonotype. The chain combines TRBV20-1 with TRBJ2-5; the match to TRBD2 covers 10 bases. The CDR3 runs 15 residues. J was trimmed by 5 bases and V by 7 bases; bases with no gene match: 13. Germline assignment: CDR1 DFQATT and CDR2 SNEGSKA (reference sequence). The CDR3 DNA is TGCAGTGGGATAGCAGCGGGGGGGACCTGGGAGACCCAGTACTTC. Its translation: CSGIAAGGTWETQYF.

This clonotype was seen a handful of times. The chain uses TRBV29-1 and TRBJ1-3; D remains unclear. The CDR3 sequence is 11 residues long. Germline CDR1 SQVTM, CDR2 ANQGSEA. The germline V and J ends were trimmed by 7 bases and 2 bases, with 6 bases remaining between them. The CDR3 DNA sequence: TGCAGCGCTCGTACTGGAAACACCATATATTTT. Its translation is CSARTGNTIYF.

The table lists this clonotype with many counts. The rearrangement uses TRBV3-1 and TRBJ2-7; 7 bases match TRBD1. Germline V CDR1 and CDR2: LGHDT, YNNKEL (reference sequence). The CDR3 loop spans 17 amino acids. V was clipped by 0 bases and J by 4 bases; unmatched bases: 12. The CDR3 region has the DNA TGTGCCAGCAGCCAAGAACGTGTAGGACAGGTATTTTACGAGCAGTACTTC. Residues: CASSQERVGQVFYEQYF.

Many counts were recorded for this clonotype. This chain connects TRBV12-3 or TRBV12-4 to TRBJ1-5; D remains unclear. The CDR3 runs 15 residues. With 6 bases removed from V and 0 bases from J, the gap between germline ends came to 12 bases. The CDR3 spells CASSADGGSNQPQHF. The CDR3 region has the DNA TGTGCCAGCAGCGCGGACGGCGGTAGCAATCAGCCCCAGCATTTT.

The rearrangement joins TRBV28 to TRBJ2-1; 9 bases are a match to TRBD2. V dropped 2 bases and J dropped 10; count of bases not matched to a gene: 9. CDR1 MDHEN and CDR2 SYDVKM come from the germline V gene. The CDR3 extends over 15 amino acids. CDR3 sequence reads: CASSLRIAGEWEQFF. CDR3 nucleotide sequence: TGTGCCAGCAGTTTACGAATAGCGGGAGAGTGGGAGCAGTTCTTC.

This chain uses TRBV28 with TRBJ2-7; 8 bases fit TRBD2. CDR3 size: 16 residues. CDR1 MDHEN and CDR2 SYDVKM come from the germline V gene. V gave up 3 bases and J gave up 3 bases; unmatched junction bases: 10. CDR3 in amino acids: CASSFVTRLANYEQYF. The CDR3 region has the DNA TGTGCCAGCAGTTTTGTCACGAGACTAGCGAACTACGAGCAGTACTTC.

Ten or more counts support this clonotype. The chain is built from TRBV7-2 and TRBJ1-3; 10 bases fit TRBD1. V lost 0 bases, J lost 3 bases, and 2 bases stayed unmatched. Germline CDR1 is SGHTA and CDR2 is FQGNSA. The CDR3 covers 16 residues. CDR3 region: CASSLARDRGGNTIYF. CDR3 bases: TGTGCCAGCAGCTTAGCCCGGGACAGGGGTGGAAACACCATATATTTT.

This clonotype showed up many times. The V gene is TRBV7-2, the J gene TRBJ2-1, with D perhaps matching TRBD1 (5 bases). The CDR3 spans 12 residues. With 10 bases removed from V and 4 bases from J, the gap between germline ends came to 11 bases. Per germline, CDR1 SGHTA and CDR2 FQGNSA. The CDR3 spells CAIRVSYNEQFF. In nucleotides, the CDR3 is TGTGCCATCAGGGTTTCGTACAATGAGCAGTTCTTC.

This clonotype has a count of ten or more. The CDR3 sequence: CASSSYNDRVRDVGPYNEQFF. CDR3 nucleotides: TGTGCCAGCAGCTCATATAACGACAGGGTGAGAGATGTTGGTCCCTACAATGAGCAGTTCTTC. The chain couples TRBV7-9 to TRBJ2-1, with 7 bases lining up with TRBD1. Unmatched junction bases numbered 23, after V lost 4 bases and J lost 2 bases. CDR1 is SEHNR, CDR2 FQNEAQ, per germline (reference sequence). The CDR3 spans 21 residues.

This clonotype was recorded many times. The chain couples TRBV12-3 or TRBV12-4 to TRBJ2-5, with 9 bases matching TRBD2. V lost 6 bases, J lost 2 bases, and 7 bases stayed unmatched. The CDR3 covers 15 residues. Here the CDR3 reads CASSLLLAGQETQYF. DNA for the CDR3: TGTGCCAGCAGCCTACTTCTAGCGGGGCAAGAGACCCAGTACTTC.

CDR3 DNA sequence: TGTGCCAGCAGCTTGGCCAGGAGCTCCTACGAGCAGTACTTC. Amino acid sequence: CASSLARSSYEQYF. This chain links TRBV5-5 with TRBJ2-7; D uncertain. Trimming stripped 0 bases from V and 0 bases from J, with 7 bases between. The CDR3 is made up of 14 amino acids. Germline CDR1 reads SGHKS; CDR2 reads YYEKEE (reference sequence).

V and J are TRBV6-5 and TRBJ1-4, with a weak D call TRBD1 (6 bases). Per germline, CDR1 MNHEY and CDR2 SVGAGI. CDR3 length: 18 residues. V was shortened by 8 bases and J by 5 bases, with 27 bases between the two germline ends. CDR3 DNA sequence: TGTGCCAGCGCACGTACAGGGTTTGTTCTTAAAGGAAATGAAAAACTGTTTTTT. Residues: CASARTGFVLKGNEKLFF.

The J gene is TRBJ1-2, the V gene TRBV2; D is ambiguous. V shed 4 bases and J shed 2 bases, with 8 bases lying between them. Germline CDR1 and CDR2: SNHLY and FYNNEI. The CDR3 is 13 residues long. CDR3 nucleotides: TGTGCCAGCAGTGGGACTGCGAACTATGGCTACACCTTC. It codes for CASSGTANYGYTF.

This clonotype was observed at least ten times. The chain's CDR3 is CASRGRNTGELFF. The CDR3 DNA sequence: TGCGCTTCCCGGGGAAGAAACACCGGGGAGCTGTTTTTT. The chain is built from TRBV10-1 and TRBJ2-2; D perhaps matches TRBD2 (5 bases). This CDR3 is 13 amino acids long. CDR1 is WNHNN, CDR2 SYGVQD, per germline (reference sequence).

In this sample, this clonotype turned up a few times. A much larger clonotype is one base distant, so this may be a read error. The CDR3 DNA follows: TGTGCCAGCAGTTCAGACAGCCAAGAGACCCAGTACTTC. It is translated as CASSSDSQETQYF. V is TRBV11-3 and J is TRBJ2-5, with D tentatively TRBD1 (5 bases). There are 13 residues in the CDR3. Germline CDR1 and CDR2: SGHNT and YENEEA. V was pared by 6 bases and J by 1 base, with 9 bases between.

This clonotype was observed at least ten times. The CDR3 nucleotides read TGTGCCAGCAGCGCCAACCTGTATGGCTACACCTTC. It specifies CASSANLYGYTF. V is TRBV11-2 and J is TRBJ1-2, with D unresolved. Trimming shortened V by 5 bases and J by 5 bases, and 9 bases separated the two germline ends. The CDR3 loop spans 12 amino acids. Per germline, CDR1 SGHAT and CDR2 FQNNGV.

In this sample, this clonotype turned up many times. The V and J genes are TRBV5-6 and TRBJ1-4; TRBD1 aligns across 8 bases. The CDR3 has 17 residues. The J segment lost 3 bases and the V segment lost 0 bases, leaving 7 bases of the junction unmatched. Germline CDR1 and CDR2: SGHDT and YYEEEE. This CDR3 reads CASSLVQGERPNEKLFF. CDR3 sequence (DNA): TGTGCCAGCAGCTTGGTACAGGGGGAAAGACCTAATGAAAAACTGTTTTTT.

This clonotype was detected ten times or more. V gene TRBV5-8 combines with J gene TRBJ2-1, with a tentative D call TRBD2 (6 bases). This CDR3 contains 15 residues. The germline V and J ends were trimmed by 1 base and 8 bases, with 16 bases remaining between them. Germline CDR1 and CDR2: SGHTS and YDEGEE. The CDR3 loop is CASSLYGGKDDEQFF. Here the CDR3 DNA reads TGTGCCAGCAGCTTGTATGGCGGGAAGGACGATGAGCAGTTCTTC.

The V call is TRBV7-2, the J call TRBJ1-5; 7 nucleotides line up with TRBD1. This CDR3 region has 17 residues. V was clipped by 5 bases and J by 1 base; unmatched bases: 11. Germline loops: CDR1 SGHTA, CDR2 FQGNSA. In nucleotides, the CDR3 is TGTGCCAGCAGCCTTCGACAGGGCCTGGCCAGCAATCAGCCCCAGCATTTT. Translating gives CASSLRQGLASNQPQHF.